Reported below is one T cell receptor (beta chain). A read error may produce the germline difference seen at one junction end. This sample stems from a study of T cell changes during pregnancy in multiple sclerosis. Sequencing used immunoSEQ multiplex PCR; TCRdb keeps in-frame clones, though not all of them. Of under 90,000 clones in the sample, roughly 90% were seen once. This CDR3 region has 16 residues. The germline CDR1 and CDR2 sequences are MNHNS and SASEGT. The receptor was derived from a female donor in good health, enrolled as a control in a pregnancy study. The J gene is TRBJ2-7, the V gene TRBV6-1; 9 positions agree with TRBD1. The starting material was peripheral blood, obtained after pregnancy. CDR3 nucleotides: TGTGCCAGCATTGATTCTTGGGGGACAGGGTCCTCCGAGCAGTACTTC. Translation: CASIDSWGTGSSEQYF.